This T cell receptor (beta chain) comes out of a study of beta chain features in type 1 diabetes. Whole-study findings and limits: Type 1 diabetes patients had VDJ junctions that carried fewer insertions and more deletions.

Of note for this clone: No antigen is known for it.

The sequenced template was cDNA made from the entire isolated RNA. The protocol was immunoSEQ multiplex PCR, while the TCRdb copy is restricted to in-frame clones and leaves out a portion. The sample lists over 700,000 clones, 15% to 20% occurring once. Trimming cost V 6 bases and J 8 bases, with 11 bases left between them. This CDR3 comprises 12 residues. Germline V gene data show CDR1 as SNHLY and CDR2 as FYNNEI. The authors sorted CD4+ naive, central memory, regulatory and stem cell-like memory cells via CD45RO/CCR7/CD25/CD127/CD95/CD27. Material: naive CD4+ T cells from blood. The source is a young woman in good health. This chain uses TRBV2 with TRBJ2-1; possibly TRBD1 for D (5 bases). In nucleotides, the CDR3 is TGTGCCAGCAGCGGATTAGGGGATGAGCAGTTCTTC. This gives the protein CASSGLGDEQFF.